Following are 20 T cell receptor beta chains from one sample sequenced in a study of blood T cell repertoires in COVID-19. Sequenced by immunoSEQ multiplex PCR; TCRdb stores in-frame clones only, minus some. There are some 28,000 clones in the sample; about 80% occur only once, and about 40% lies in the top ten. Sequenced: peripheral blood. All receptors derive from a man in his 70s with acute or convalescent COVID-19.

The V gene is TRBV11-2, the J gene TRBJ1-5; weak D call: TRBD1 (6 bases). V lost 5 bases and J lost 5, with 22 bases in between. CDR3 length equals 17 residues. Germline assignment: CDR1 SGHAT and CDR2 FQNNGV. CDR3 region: CASSLQGQRDWYQPQHF. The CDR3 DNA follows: TGTGCCAGCAGCCTCCAGGGGCAACGGGATTGGTATCAGCCCCAGCATTTT. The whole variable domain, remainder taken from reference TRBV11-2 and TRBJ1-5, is EAGVAQSPRYKIIEKRQSVAFWCNPISGHATLYWYQQILGQGPKLLIQFQNNGVVDDSQLPKDRFSAERLKGVDSTLKIQPAKLEDSAVYLCASSLQGQRDWYQPQHFGDGTRLSIL.

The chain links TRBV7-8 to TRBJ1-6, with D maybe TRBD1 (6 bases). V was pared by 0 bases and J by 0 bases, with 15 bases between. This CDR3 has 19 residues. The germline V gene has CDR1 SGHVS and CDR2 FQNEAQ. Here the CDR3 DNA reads TGTGCCAGCAGCTTAGCGCCTTGGACAGTTCGCTCCTATAATTCACCCCTCCACTTT. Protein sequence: CASSLAPWTVRSYNSPLHF.

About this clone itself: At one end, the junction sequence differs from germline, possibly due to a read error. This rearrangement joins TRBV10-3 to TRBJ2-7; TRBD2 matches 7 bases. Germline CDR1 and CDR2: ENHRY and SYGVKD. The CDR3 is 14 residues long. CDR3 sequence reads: CAISDSGGFLGATF. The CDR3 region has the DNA TGTGCCATCAGTGACTCCGGGGGGTTTTTAGGGGCCACCTTC.

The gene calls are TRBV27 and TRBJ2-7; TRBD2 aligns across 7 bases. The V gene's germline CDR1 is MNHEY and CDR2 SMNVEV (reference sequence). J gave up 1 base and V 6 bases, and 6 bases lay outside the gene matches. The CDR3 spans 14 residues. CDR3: CASRLRERSYEQYF. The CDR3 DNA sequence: TGTGCCAGCAGATTGCGGGAGAGATCCTACGAGCAGTACTTC.

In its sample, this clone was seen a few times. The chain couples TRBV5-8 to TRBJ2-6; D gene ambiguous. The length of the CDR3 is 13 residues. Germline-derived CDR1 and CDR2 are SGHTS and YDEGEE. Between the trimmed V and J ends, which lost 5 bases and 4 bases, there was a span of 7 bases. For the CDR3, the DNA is TGTGCCAGCAGGCTCAGGGGGGCCAACGTCCTGACTTTC. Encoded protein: CASRLRGANVLTF.

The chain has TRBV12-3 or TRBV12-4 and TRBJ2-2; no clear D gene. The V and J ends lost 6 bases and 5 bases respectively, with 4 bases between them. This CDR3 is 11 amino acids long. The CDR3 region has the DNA TGTGCCAGCAGCTATACCGGGGAGCTGTTTTTT. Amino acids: CASSYTGELFF.

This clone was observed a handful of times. The CDR3 region is CASSPTGGRTEAFF. Written as DNA, the CDR3 is TGTGCCAGCAGCCCGACAGGGGGCAGAACTGAAGCTTTCTTT. The V call is TRBV5-4, the J call TRBJ1-1, with 10 bases matching TRBD1. The CDR3 runs 14 residues. Germline loops: CDR1 SGHNT, CDR2 YYREEE (reference sequence). With 4 bases clipped from V and 5 bases from J, the junction kept 5 bases outside the gene matches.

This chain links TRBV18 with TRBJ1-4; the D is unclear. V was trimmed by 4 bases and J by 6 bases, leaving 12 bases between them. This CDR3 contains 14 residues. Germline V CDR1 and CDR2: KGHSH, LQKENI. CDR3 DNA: TGTGCCAGCTCACGGGATTCCGGGGATGAAAAACTGTTTTTT. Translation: CASSRDSGDEKLFF.

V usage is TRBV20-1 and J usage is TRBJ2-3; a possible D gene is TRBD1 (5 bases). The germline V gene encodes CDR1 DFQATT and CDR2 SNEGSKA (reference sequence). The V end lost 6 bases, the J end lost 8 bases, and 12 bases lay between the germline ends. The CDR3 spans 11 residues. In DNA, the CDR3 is TGCAGTGCGGACAAAGGTGGTACGCAGTATTTT. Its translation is CSADKGGTQYF.

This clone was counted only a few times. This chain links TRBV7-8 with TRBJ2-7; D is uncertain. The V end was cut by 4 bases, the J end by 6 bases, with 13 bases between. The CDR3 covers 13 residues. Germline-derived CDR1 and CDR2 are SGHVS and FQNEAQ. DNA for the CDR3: TGTGCCAGCAGCTGGCCGTGGCGGTCCGAGCAGTACTTC. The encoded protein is CASSWPWRSEQYF.

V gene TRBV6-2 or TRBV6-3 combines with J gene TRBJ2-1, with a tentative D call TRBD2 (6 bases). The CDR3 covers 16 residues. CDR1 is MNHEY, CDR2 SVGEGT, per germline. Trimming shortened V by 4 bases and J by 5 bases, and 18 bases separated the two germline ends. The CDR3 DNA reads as TGTGCCAGCAGTTTGGGGGTAGCGGTTTGGGACAATGAGCAGTTCTTC. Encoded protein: CASSLGVAVWDNEQFF.

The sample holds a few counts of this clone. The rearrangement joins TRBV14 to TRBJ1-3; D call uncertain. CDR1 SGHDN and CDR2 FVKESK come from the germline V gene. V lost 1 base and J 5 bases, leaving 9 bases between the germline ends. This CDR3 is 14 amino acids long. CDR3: CASSQVSGRNTIYF. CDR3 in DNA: TGTGCCAGCAGCCAAGTATCCGGGAGAAACACCATATATTTT.

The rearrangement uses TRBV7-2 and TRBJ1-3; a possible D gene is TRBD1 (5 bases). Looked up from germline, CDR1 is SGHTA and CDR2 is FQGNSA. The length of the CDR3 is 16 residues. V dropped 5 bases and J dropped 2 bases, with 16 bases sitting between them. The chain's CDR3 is CASSPLLSGAGNTIYF. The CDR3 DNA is TGTGCCAGCAGCCCTCTCCTTTCGGGGGCTGGAAACACCATATATTTT.

In nucleotides, the CDR3 is TGTGCCAGCAGCGTACGGTCCCGTGTTACAGATACGCAGTATTTT. It yields the protein CASSVRSRVTDTQYF. The V gene is TRBV9, the J gene TRBJ2-3; D remains ambiguous. Trimming left V 1 base short and J 3 bases short, with 12 bases between. The CDR3 is made up of 15 amino acids. CDR1 SGDLS and CDR2 YYNGEE come from the germline V gene. The whole variable domain, filled in from reference TRBV9 and TRBJ2-3, reads DSGVTQTPKHLITATGQRVTLRCSPRSGDLSVYWYQQSLDQGLQFLIQYYNGEERAKGNILERFSAQQFPDLHSELNLSSLELGDSALYFCASSVRSRVTDTQYFGPGTRLTVL.

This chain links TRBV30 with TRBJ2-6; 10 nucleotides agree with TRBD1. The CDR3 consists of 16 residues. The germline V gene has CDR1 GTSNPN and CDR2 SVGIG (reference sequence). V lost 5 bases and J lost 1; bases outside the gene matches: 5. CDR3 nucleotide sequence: TGTGCCTGGTCCGGGACAGGGGCATCTGGGGCCAACGTCCTGACTTTC. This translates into CAWSGTGASGANVLTF.

In nucleotides, the CDR3 is TGTGCCAGCAGCCTCCAGACAGGGGACACCGGGGAGCTGTTTTTT. Protein: CASSLQTGDTGELFF. This chain joins TRBV7-3 and TRBJ2-2; TRBD1 matches 8 bases. The CDR3 is 15 amino acids. Trimming removed 5 bases from V and 3 bases from J; junction bases left unmatched: 5. Germline lookup yields CDR1 SGHTA and CDR2 FQGTGA.

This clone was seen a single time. The CDR3 sequence: CASSSQGQGYEQYF. As DNA, the CDR3 is TGTGCCAGCAGCTCGCAAGGACAGGGATACGAGCAGTACTTC. This chain links TRBV5-8 with TRBJ2-7, with 8 bases lining up with TRBD1. The germline V gene encodes CDR1 SGHTS and CDR2 YDEGEE. V shed 3 bases, J shed 4 bases, and the junction held 6 bases outside the gene matches. The CDR3 consists of 14 residues. Full variable domain (remainder filled in from reference TRBV5-8 and TRBJ2-7): EAGVTQSPTHLIKTRGQQATLRCSPISGHTSVYWYQQALGLGLQFLLWYDEGEERNRGNFPPRFSGRQFPNYSSELNVNALELEDSALYLCASSSQGQGYEQYFGPGTRLTVT.

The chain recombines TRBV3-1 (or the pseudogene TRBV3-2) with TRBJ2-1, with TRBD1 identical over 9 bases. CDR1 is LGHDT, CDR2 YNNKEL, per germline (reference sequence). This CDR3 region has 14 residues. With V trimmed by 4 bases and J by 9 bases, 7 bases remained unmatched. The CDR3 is CASSPGQGEGEQFF. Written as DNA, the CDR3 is TGTGCCAGCAGCCCGGGACAGGGAGAGGGTGAGCAGTTCTTC.

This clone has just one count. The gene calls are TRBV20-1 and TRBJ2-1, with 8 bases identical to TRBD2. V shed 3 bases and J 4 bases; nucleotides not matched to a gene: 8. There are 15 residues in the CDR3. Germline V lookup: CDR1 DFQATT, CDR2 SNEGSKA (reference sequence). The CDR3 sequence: CSASTLSGEYNEQFF. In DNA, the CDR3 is TGCAGTGCTAGTACGCTTAGCGGGGAGTACAATGAGCAGTTCTTC.

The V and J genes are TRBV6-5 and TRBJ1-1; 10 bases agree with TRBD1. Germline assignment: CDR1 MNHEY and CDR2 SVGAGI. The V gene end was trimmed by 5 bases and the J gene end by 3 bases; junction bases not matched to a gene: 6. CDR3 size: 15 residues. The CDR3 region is CASSRQGATDTEAFF. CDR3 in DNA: TGTGCCAGCAGTCGACAGGGGGCAACGGACACTGAAGCTTTCTTT.